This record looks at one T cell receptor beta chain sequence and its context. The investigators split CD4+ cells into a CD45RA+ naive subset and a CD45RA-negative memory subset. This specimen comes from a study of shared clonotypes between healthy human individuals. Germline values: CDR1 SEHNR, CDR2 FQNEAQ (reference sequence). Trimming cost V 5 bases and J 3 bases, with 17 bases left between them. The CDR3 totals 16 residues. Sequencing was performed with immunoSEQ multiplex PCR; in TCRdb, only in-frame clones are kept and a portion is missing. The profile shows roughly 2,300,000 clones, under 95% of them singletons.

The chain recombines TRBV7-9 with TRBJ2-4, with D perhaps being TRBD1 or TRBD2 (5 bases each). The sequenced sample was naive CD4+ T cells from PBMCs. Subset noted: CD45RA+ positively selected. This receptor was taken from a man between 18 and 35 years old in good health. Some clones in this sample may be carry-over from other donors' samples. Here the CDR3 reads CASSPRDLVGKNIQYF. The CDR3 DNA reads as TGTGCCAGCAGCCCCAGGGACCTAGTGGGCAAAAACATTCAGTACTTC.